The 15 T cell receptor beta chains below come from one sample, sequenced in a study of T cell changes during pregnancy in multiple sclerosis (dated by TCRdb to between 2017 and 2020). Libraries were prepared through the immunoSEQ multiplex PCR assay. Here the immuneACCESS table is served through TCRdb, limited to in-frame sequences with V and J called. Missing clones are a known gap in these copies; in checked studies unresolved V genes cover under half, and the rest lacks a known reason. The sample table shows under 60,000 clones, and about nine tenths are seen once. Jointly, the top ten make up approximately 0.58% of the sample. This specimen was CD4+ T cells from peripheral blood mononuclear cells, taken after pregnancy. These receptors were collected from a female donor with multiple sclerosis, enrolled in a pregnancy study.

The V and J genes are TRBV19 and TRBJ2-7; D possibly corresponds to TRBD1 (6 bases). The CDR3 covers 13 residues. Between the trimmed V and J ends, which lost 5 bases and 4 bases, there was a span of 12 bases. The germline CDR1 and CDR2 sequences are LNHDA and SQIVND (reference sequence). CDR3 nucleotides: TGTGCCAGTAGTTTTGGACAGAAGTACGAGCAGTACTTC. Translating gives CASSFGQKYEQYF.

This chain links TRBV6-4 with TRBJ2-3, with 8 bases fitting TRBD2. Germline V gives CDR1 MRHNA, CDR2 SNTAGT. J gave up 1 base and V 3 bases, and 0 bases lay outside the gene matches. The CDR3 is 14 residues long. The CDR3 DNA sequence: TGTGCCAGCAGTGAAGCGGGGGGCACAGATACGCAGTATTTT. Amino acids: CASSEAGGTDTQYF.

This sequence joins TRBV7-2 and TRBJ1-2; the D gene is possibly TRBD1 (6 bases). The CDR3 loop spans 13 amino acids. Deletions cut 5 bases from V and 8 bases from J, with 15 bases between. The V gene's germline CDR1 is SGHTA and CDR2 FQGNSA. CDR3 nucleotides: TGTGCCAGCAGCCCAAGACAGCAGGGGGGCTACACCTTC. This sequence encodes CASSPRQQGGYTF.

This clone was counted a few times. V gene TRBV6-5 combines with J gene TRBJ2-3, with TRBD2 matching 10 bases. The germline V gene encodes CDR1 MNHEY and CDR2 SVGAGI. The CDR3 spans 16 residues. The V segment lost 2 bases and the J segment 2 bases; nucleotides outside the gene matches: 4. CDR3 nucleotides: TGTGCCAGCAGTTACGGAGCGGGGGGGTCCACAGATACGCAGTATTTT. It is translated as CASSYGAGGSTDTQYF.

CDR3 bases: TGTGCCAGCAGCCTACGGGGGGAGCAGTACTTC. It is translated as CASSLRGEQYF. V is TRBV6-6 and J is TRBJ2-7, with D possibly TRBD2 on 6 matching bases. V gave up 6 bases and J gave up 7 bases, with 10 bases separating them. Germline V CDR1 and CDR2: MNHNY, SVGAGI (reference sequence). CDR3 length: 11 residues.

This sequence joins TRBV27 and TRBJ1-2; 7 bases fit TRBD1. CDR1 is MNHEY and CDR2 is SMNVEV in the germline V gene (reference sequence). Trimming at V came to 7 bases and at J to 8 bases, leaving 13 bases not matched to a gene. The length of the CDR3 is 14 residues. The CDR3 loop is CASTPREGARGYTF. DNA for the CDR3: TGTGCCAGCACCCCGCGGGAGGGGGCGCGAGGCTACACCTTC.

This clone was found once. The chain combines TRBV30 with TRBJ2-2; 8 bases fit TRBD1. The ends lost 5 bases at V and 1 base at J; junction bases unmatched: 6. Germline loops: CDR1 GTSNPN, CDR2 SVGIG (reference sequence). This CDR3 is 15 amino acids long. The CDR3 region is CAWPGGQGNTGELFF. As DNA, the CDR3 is TGTGCCTGGCCTGGCGGACAGGGGAACACCGGGGAGCTGTTTTTT. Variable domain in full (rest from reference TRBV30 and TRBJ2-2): SQTIHQWPATLVQPVGSPLSLECTVEGTSNPNLYWYRQAAGRGLQLLFYSVGIGQISSEVPQNLSASRPQDRQFILSSKKLLLSDSGFYLCAWPGGQGNTGELFFGEGSRLTVL.

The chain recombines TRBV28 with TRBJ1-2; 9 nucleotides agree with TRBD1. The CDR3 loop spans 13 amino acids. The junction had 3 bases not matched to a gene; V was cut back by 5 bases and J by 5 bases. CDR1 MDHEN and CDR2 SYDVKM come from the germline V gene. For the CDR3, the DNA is TGTGCCAGCAGTCAGGACAGGGGTTATGGCTACACCTTC. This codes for CASSQDRGYGYTF.

CDR3 region: CAWMNRGTNEKLFF. DNA for the CDR3: TGTGCCTGGATGAACAGGGGAACTAATGAAAAACTGTTTTTT. The V gene is TRBV30, the J gene TRBJ1-4, with 7 positions matching TRBD1. Per germline, CDR1 GTSNPN and CDR2 SVGIG (reference sequence). The CDR3 length is 14 residues. The junction had 3 bases not matched to a gene; V was cut back by 4 bases and J by 1 base. The whole variable domain, remainder taken from reference TRBV30 and TRBJ1-4, is SQTIHQWPATLVQPVGSPLSLECTVEGTSNPNLYWYRQAAGRGLQLLFYSVGIGQISSEVPQNLSASRPQDRQFILSSKKLLLSDSGFYLCAWMNRGTNEKLFFGSGTQLSVL.

CDR3 sequence: CASALGSGGGQETQYF. In DNA, the CDR3 is TGTGCCAGTGCCCTCGGTAGCGGGGGGGGTCAAGAGACCCAGTACTTC. The chain couples TRBV10-3 to TRBJ2-5, with 11 bases matching TRBD2. Germline V gene data show CDR1 as ENHRY and CDR2 as SYGVKD. V was clipped by 10 bases and J by 2 bases; unmatched bases: 12. The length of the CDR3 is 16 residues.

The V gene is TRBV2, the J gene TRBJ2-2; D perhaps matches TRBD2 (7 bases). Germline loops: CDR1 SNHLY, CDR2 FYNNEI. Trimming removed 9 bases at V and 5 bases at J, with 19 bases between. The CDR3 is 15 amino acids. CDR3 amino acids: CARDIGGRGTGELFF. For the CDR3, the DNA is TGTGCCAGGGACATTGGGGGGCGGGGGACCGGGGAGCTGTTTTTT.

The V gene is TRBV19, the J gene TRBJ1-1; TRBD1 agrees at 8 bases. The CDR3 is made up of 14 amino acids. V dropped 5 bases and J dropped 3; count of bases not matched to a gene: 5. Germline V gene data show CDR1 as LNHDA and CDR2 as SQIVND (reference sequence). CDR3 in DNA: TGTGCCAGTAGTTCCACAGGGGGGGACACTGAAGCTTTCTTT. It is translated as CASSSTGGDTEAFF.

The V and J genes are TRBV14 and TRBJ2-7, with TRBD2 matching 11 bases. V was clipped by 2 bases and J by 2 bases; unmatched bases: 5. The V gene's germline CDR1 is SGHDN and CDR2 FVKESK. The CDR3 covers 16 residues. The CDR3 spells CASSQLAGGAAYEQYF. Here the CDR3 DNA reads TGTGCCAGCAGCCAACTAGCGGGGGGCGCGGCCTACGAGCAGTACTTC.

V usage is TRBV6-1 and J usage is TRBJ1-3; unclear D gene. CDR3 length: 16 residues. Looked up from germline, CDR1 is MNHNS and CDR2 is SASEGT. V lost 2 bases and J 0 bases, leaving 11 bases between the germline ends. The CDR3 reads CASSELRGSSGNTIYF. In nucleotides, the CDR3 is TGTGCCAGCAGTGAATTGCGGGGAAGCTCTGGAAACACCATATATTTT.

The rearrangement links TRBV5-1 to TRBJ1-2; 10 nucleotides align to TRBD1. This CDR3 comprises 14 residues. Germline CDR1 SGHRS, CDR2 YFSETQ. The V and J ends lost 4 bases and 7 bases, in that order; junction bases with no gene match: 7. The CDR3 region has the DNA TGCGCCAGCAGCCCAGGGACAGGGGAACTTGGCTACACCTTC. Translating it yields CASSPGTGELGYTF.